This TCR beta chain was sequenced during a study of blood T cells in healthy people across ages. This clonotype has a handful of counts. This CDR3 comprises 14 residues. V gave up 0 bases and J gave up 5 bases, with 11 bases separating them. Germline CDR1 and CDR2: SGHDN and FVKESK. Primed by a sample-barcoded 5' primer and a J-beta primer mix, a second PCR proceeded for roughly 6 to 12 cycles. MiXCR, run by TCRdb on the 5' RACE reads, gives a single entry per CDR3 protein. The table includes some 880,000 distinct CDR3 sequences, roughly 40% detected once. The sequence derives from a man aged 18 to 30 in good health. Source material: blood. This rearrangement joins TRBV14 to TRBJ2-7; D unclear. CDR3 in DNA: TGTGCCAGCAGCCAAGAGGTCTGGCAAGACGAGCAGTACTTC. The encoded protein is CASSQEVWQDEQYF.